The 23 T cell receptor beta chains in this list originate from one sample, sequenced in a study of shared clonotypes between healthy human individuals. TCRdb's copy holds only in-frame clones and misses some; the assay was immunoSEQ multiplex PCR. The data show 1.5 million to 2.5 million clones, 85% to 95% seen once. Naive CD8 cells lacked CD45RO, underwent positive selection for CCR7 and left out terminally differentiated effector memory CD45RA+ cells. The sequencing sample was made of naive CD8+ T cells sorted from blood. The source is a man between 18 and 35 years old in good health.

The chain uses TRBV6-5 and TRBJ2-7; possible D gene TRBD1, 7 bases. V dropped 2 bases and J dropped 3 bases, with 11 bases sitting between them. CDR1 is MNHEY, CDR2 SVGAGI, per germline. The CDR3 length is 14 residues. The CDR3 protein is CASSYAGQNYEQYF. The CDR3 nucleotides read TGTGCCAGCAGTTACGCGGGACAGAACTACGAGCAGTACTTC.

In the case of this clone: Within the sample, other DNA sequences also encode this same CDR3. CDR3 in amino acids: CASSGSYEQYF. As DNA, the CDR3 is TGTGCCAGCAGTGGAAGCTACGAGCAGTACTTC. The rearrangement links TRBV28 to TRBJ2-7; D gene uncertain. The germline CDR1 and CDR2 sequences are MDHEN and SYDVKM. The V gene lost 5 bases and the J gene lost 3 bases, with 5 bases spanning the gap. The CDR3 loop spans 11 amino acids.

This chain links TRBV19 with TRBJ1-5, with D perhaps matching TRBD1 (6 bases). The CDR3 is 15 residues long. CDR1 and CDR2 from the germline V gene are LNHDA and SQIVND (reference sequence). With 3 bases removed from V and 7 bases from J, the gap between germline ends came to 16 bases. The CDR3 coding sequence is TGTGCCAGTAGTATGGGGCGGGGGGCGTCACAGCCCCAGCATTTT. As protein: CASSMGRGASQPQHF.

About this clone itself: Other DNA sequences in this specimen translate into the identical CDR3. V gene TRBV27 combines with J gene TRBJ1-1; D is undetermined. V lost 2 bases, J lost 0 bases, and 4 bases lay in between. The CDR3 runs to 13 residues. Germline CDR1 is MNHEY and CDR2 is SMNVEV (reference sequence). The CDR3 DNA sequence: TGTGCCAGCAGTTTAGACGTGAACACTGAAGCTTTCTTT. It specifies CASSLDVNTEAFF.

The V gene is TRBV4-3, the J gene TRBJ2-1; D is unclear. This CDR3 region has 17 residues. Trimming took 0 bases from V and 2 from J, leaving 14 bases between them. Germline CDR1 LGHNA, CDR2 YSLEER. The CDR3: CASSQDHLAVAYNEQFF. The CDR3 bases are TGCGCCAGCAGCCAAGATCACTTGGCGGTCGCCTACAATGAGCAGTTCTTC.

The CDR3 region is CASSLVASPRGQYF. CDR3 DNA: TGTGCCAGCAGCTTAGTGGCTAGTCCGCGGGGGCAGTACTTC. This chain connects TRBV11-2 to TRBJ2-7; D possibly corresponds to TRBD2 (6 bases). Germline assignment: CDR1 SGHAT and CDR2 FQNNGV. V was clipped by 1 base and J by 9 bases, with 16 bases between them. The CDR3 extends over 14 amino acids.

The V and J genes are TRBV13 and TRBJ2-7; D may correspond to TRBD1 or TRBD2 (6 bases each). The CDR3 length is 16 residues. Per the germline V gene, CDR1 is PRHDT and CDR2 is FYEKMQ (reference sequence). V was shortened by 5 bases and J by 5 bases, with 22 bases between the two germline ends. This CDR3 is CASSLRQGREVHEQYF. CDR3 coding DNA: TGTGCCAGCAGCCTACGCCAGGGGCGGGAAGTACACGAGCAGTACTTC.

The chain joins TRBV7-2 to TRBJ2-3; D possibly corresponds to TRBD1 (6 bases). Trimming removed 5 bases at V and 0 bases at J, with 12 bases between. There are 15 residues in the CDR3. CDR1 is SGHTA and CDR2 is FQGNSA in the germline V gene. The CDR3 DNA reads TGTGCCAGCAGCACAGGGACGGCTAGCACAGATACGCAGTATTTT. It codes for CASSTGTASTDTQYF.

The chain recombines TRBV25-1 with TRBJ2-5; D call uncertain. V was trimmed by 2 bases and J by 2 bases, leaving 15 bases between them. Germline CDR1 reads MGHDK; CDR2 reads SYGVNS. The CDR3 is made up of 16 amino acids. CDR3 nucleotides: TGTGCCAGCAGTGAACATCCCTCACAGCCACAAGAGACCCAGTACTTC. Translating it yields CASSEHPSQPQETQYF. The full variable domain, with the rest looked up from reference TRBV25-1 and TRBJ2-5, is EADIYQTPRYLVIGTGKKITLECSQTMGHDKMYWYQQDPGMELHLIHYSYGVNSTEKGDLSSESTVSRIRTEHFPLTLESARPSHTSQYLCASSEHPSQPQETQYFGPGTRLLVL.

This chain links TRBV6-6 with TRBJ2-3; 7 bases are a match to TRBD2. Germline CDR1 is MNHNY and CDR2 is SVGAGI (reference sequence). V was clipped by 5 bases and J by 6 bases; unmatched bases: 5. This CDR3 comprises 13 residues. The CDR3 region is CASSTELADTQYF. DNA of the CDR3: TGTGCCAGCAGTACCGAACTAGCGGATACGCAGTATTTT.

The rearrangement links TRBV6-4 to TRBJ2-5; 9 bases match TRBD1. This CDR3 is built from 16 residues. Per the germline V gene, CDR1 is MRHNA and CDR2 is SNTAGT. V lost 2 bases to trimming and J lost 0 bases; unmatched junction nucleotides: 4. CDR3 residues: CASSDGTGPNQETQYF. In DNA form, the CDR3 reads TGTGCCAGCAGTGACGGGACAGGGCCCAACCAAGAGACCCAGTACTTC.

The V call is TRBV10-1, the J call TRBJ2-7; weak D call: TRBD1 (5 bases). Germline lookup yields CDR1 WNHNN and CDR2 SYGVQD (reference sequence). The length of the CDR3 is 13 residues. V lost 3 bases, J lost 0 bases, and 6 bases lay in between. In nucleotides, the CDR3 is TGCGCCAGCAGTGAAGGGGTCTCCTACGAGCAGTACTTC. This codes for CASSEGVSYEQYF.

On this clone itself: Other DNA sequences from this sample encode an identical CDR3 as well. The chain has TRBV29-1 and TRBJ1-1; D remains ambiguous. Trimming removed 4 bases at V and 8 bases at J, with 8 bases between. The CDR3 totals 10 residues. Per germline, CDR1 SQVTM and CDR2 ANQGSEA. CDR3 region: CSVGEGEAFF. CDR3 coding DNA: TGCAGCGTTGGAGAAGGGGAAGCTTTCTTT.

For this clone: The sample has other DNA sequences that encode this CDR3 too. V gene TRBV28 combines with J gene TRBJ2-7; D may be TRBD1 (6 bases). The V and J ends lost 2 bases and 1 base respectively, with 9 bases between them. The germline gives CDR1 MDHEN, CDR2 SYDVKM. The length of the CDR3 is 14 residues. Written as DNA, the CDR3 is TGTGCCAGCAGTTTACTAGGGGGTTCCTACGAGCAGTACTTC. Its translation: CASSLLGGSYEQYF.

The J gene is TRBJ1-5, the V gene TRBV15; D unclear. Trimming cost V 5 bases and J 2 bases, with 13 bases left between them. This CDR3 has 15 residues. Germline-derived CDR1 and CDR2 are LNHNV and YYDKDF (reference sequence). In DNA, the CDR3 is TGTGCCACCAGCGGCGGAACGGTGGGCAATCAGCCCCAGCATTTT. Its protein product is CATSGGTVGNQPQHF.

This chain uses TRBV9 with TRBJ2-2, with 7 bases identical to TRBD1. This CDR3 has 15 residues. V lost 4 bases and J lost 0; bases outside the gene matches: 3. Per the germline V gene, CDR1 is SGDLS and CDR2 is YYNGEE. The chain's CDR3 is CASSYGQANTGELFF. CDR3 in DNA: TGTGCCAGCAGCTACGGACAGGCGAACACCGGGGAGCTGTTTTTT.

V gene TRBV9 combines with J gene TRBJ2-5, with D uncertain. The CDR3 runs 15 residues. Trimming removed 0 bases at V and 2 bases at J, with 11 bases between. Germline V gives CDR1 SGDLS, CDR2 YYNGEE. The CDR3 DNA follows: TGTGCCAGCAGCGTAGTGCCGGGCGAACAAGAGACCCAGTACTTC. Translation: CASSVVPGEQETQYF.

The CDR3 DNA is TGTGCCAGCGGGACTAGCGGGGCCCTCAATGAGCAGTTCTTC. Amino acids: CASGTSGALNEQFF. The chain uses TRBV7-9 and TRBJ2-1; TRBD2 agrees at 13 bases. Trimming cost V 8 bases and J 6 bases; bases outside gene matches: 4. Germline CDR1 reads SEHNR; CDR2 reads FQNEAQ (reference sequence). The CDR3 is made up of 14 amino acids.

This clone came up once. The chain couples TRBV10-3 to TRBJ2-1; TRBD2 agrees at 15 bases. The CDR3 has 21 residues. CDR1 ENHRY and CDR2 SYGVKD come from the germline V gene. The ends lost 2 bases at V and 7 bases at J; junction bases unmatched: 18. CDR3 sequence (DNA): TGTGCCATCAGTGAGACTTTATCCCACTTACCGGGACTAGCGGGAGGAAATGAGCAGTTCTTC. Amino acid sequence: CAISETLSHLPGLAGGNEQFF.

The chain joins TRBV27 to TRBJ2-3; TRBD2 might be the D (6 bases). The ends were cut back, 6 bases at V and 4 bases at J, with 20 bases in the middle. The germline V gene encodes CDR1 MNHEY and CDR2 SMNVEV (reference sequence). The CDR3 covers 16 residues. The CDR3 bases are TGTGCCAGCAGCACAATTATGAGGGGAGGTGCAGATACGCAGTATTTT. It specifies CASSTIMRGGADTQYF.

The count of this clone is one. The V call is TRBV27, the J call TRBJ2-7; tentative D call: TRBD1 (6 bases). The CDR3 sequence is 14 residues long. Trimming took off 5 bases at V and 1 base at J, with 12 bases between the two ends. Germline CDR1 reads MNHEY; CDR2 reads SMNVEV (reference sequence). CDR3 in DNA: TGTGCCAGCAGTCCCGGGACACTTTCCTACGAGCAGTACTTC. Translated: CASSPGTLSYEQYF.

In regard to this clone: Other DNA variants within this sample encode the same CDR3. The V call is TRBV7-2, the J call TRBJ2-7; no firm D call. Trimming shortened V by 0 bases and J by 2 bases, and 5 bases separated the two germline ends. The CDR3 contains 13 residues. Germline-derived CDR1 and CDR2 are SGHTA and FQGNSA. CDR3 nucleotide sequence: TGTGCCAGCAGCTTAGCCTCCCCCTACGAGCAGTACTTC. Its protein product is CASSLASPYEQYF. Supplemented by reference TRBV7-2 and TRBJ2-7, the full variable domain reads GAGVSQSPSNKVTEKGKDVELRCDPISGHTALYWYRQSLGQGLEFLIYFQGNSAPDKSGLPSDRFSAERTGGSVSTLTIQRTQQEDSAVYLCASSLASPYEQYFGPGTRLTVT.

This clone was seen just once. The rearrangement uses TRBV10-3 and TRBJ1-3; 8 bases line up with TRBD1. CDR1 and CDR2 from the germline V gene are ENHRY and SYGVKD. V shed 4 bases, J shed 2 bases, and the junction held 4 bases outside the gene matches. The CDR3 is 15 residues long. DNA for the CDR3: TGTGCCATCAGTGGTGGACAGGGTGCTGGAAACACCATATATTTT. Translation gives CAISGGQGAGNTIYF.